This record looks at one T cell receptor beta chain sequence and its context. Noted time point: peripheral blood 6 weeks after treatment start. Germline loops: CDR1 MNHEY, CDR2 SVGAGI. The CDR3 runs 13 residues. Trimming removed 10 bases from V and 2 bases from J; junction bases left unmatched: 4. The source of the sample is a study of PD-L1 blockade in urothelial cancer. Across the study: About 90% of the 29 patients comprised males who had bladder-origin urothelial cancer. Between 0 and 3 prior chemotherapy regimens had been given to patients. After treatment start, blood was analyzed at 3 weeks (second dose) and at 6 weeks.

Data came from immunoSEQ multiplex PCR; TCRdb stores just in-frame clones and leaves some out. Of under 25,000 clones listed, more than 75% are singletons. The genes are TRBV6-5 and TRBJ1-1; TRBD1 matches at 10 bases. This TCR was recovered from a woman aged 55-70 years with urothelial cancer. This material consisted of PBMCs, taken around atezolizumab (anti-PD-L1) treatment. The CDR3 loop is CATRQGANTEAFF. DNA of the CDR3: TGTGCCACTCGACAGGGGGCCAACACTGAAGCTTTCTTT.